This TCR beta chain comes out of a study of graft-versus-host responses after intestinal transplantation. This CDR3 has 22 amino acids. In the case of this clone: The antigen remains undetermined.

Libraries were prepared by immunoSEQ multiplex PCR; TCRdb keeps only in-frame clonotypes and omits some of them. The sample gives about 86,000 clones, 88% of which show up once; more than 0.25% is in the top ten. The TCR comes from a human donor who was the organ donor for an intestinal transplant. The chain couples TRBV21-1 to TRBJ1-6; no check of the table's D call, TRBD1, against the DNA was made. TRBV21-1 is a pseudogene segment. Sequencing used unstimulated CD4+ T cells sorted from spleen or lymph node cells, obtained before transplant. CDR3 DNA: TGTGCCAGCAGCAAAGTTAGGGACAGATATTTACGCTTGAGCTCCTATAATTCACCCCTCCACTTT. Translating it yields CASSKVRDRYLRLSSYNSPLHF.